The 28 T cell receptor beta chains given below trace back to one sample, sequenced in a study of T cell changes during pregnancy in multiple sclerosis. The data were produced by immunoSEQ multiplex PCR, yet TCRdb's version contains in-frame clones alone and is incomplete. Seen here are around 83,000 clones, around 90% observed once, and the top ten hold about 0.45%. The sequences come from CD4+ T cells from peripheral blood mononuclear cells, collected in the second trimester of pregnancy. The source of these receptors is a female donor with multiple sclerosis, enrolled in a pregnancy study.

V and J are TRBV4-1 and TRBJ2-1; 12 bases fit TRBD2. Trimming removed 2 bases from V and 6 bases from J; junction bases left unmatched: 5. This CDR3 has 16 residues. CDR1 is MGHRA, CDR2 YSYEKL, per germline. CDR3 nucleotide sequence: TGCGCCAGCAGCCAAATTGGGACTAGCGGGCGCAATGAGCAGTTCTTC. It is translated as CASSQIGTSGRNEQFF.

The table lists this clone with a few counts. The rearrangement links TRBV7-9 to TRBJ1-2; D remains unclear. Germline CDR1 reads SEHNR; CDR2 reads FQNEAQ (reference sequence). This CDR3 comprises 12 residues. V was cut by 4 bases and J by 8 bases, with 11 bases left in between. The CDR3: CASSSGGEGYTF. The CDR3 DNA is TGTGCCAGCAGCTCCGGCGGCGAAGGCTACACCTTC.

The chain carries TRBV5-1 and TRBJ1-4; 8 nucleotides agree with TRBD1. Germline CDR1 and CDR2: SGHRS and YFSETQ. V lost 3 bases, J lost 7 bases, and 8 bases stayed unmatched. This CDR3 has 15 amino acids. CDR3 residues: CASSSRQGMGEKLFF. CDR3 DNA: TGCGCCAGCAGCTCCCGACAGGGGATGGGTGAAAAACTGTTTTTT.

The genes are TRBV5-4 and TRBJ2-1; D might be TRBD1 (5 bases). Germline V gives CDR1 SGHNT, CDR2 YYREEE (reference sequence). Trimming left V 5 bases short and J 0 bases short, with 9 bases between. This CDR3 is 14 amino acids long. The CDR3 here is CASSIDSSYNEQFF. The CDR3 coding sequence is TGTGCCAGCAGTATAGACAGCTCCTACAATGAGCAGTTCTTC.

J is TRBJ2-3 and V is TRBV10-3; TRBD1 is a possible D gene (6 bases). V lost 6 bases, J lost 6 bases, and 10 bases lay in between. CDR3 length equals 12 residues. Germline V CDR1 and CDR2: ENHRY, SYGVKD. In DNA form, the CDR3 reads TGTGCCATCAGAACCACAGGGGATACGCAGTATTTT. Its translation is CAIRTTGDTQYF.

The CDR3: CASSLGTADEQYF. In DNA form, the CDR3 reads TGTGCCAGCAGCTTGGGGACAGCAGACGAGCAGTACTTC. The chain recombines TRBV5-4 with TRBJ2-7; tentative D call: TRBD1 (6 bases). The length of the CDR3 is 13 residues. V dropped 0 bases and J dropped 5 bases, with 9 bases sitting between them. Looked up from germline, CDR1 is SGHNT and CDR2 is YYREEE (reference sequence).

The V and J genes are TRBV27 and TRBJ2-7, with 7 bases that match TRBD1. The germline CDR1 and CDR2 sequences are MNHEY and SMNVEV (reference sequence). The CDR3 is 16 residues long. Trimming cost V 0 bases and J 5 bases; bases outside gene matches: 10. The CDR3 protein is CASSLSMTGRANEQYF. The CDR3 nucleotides are TGTGCCAGCAGTTTATCCATGACAGGGAGAGCGAACGAGCAGTACTTC.

The rearrangement uses TRBV2 and TRBJ1-6, with 9 bases matching TRBD1. Unmatched junction bases numbered 7, after V lost 6 bases and J lost 10 bases. The germline V gene has CDR1 SNHLY and CDR2 FYNNEI. CDR3 length: 14 residues. CDR3 DNA: TGTGCCAGCAGGGGGACAGGGCAGGGATCACCCCTCCACTTT. Translated, it gives CASRGTGQGSPLHF.

V gene TRBV7-9 combines with J gene TRBJ2-7; 7 nucleotides agree with TRBD2. From germline, CDR1 is SEHNR and CDR2 FQNEAQ (reference sequence). Trimming at V came to 3 bases and at J to 2 bases, leaving 4 bases not matched to a gene. The CDR3 consists of 14 residues. The CDR3 region is CASSFGGSTYEQYF. The CDR3 DNA is TGTGCCAGCAGCTTCGGGGGGTCAACCTACGAGCAGTACTTC.

The rearrangement joins TRBV19 to TRBJ1-2; a weak D match, TRBD1 (5 bases). V was cut by 8 bases and J by 4 bases, with 14 bases left in between. There are 13 residues in the CDR3. Germline lookup yields CDR1 LNHDA and CDR2 SQIVND (reference sequence). CDR3 sequence: CASSGEGLYGYTF. The CDR3 coding sequence is TGTGCCAGTTCGGGGGAAGGCCTCTATGGCTACACCTTC.

The rearrangement links TRBV14 to TRBJ2-3, with TRBD1 matching over 8 bases. The CDR3 is made up of 15 amino acids. Per the germline V gene, CDR1 is SGHDN and CDR2 is FVKESK. The V and J ends lost 5 bases and 0 bases, in that order; junction bases with no gene match: 4. CDR3 nucleotides: TGTGCCAGCAGCGAGTACAGGGGGAGCACAGATACGCAGTATTTT. Its protein is CASSEYRGSTDTQYF.

This chain links TRBV14 with TRBJ2-7, with 10 bases identical to TRBD1. V gave up 7 bases and J gave up 6 bases; unmatched junction bases: 12. The CDR3 length is 15 residues. The germline V gene has CDR1 SGHDN and CDR2 FVKESK. CDR3 sequence (DNA): TGTGCCAGCACCACTCAGACAGGGGGCAAGGGCGAGCAGTACTTC. Its protein product is CASTTQTGGKGEQYF.

The chain links TRBV11-1 to TRBJ2-7, with 7 bases identical to TRBD1. This CDR3 spans 13 amino acids. Germline V gives CDR1 SGHAT, CDR2 FQDESV (reference sequence). Trimming cost V 3 bases and J 5 bases; bases outside gene matches: 4. CDR3 in amino acids: CASSFDRVDEQYF. CDR3 in DNA: TGTGCCAGCAGCTTTGACAGGGTCGACGAGCAGTACTTC.

The J gene is TRBJ2-3, the V gene TRBV7-2; 8 nucleotides line up with TRBD1. Unmatched junction bases numbered 6, after V lost 5 bases and J lost 2 bases. The germline CDR1 and CDR2 sequences are SGHTA and FQGNSA. CDR3 length: 15 residues. This CDR3 reads CASSPRTGFTDTQYF. In DNA form, the CDR3 reads TGTGCCAGCAGCCCGCGGACAGGGTTCACAGATACGCAGTATTTT.

The chain recombines TRBV9 with TRBJ2-7, with D unresolved. The CDR3 runs 13 residues. V was clipped by 4 bases and J by 1 base, with 9 bases between them. Germline assignment: CDR1 SGDLS and CDR2 YYNGEE. The CDR3 nucleotides read TGTGCCAGCAGCCTAAGCGATTCCTACGAGCAGTACTTC. Translation: CASSLSDSYEQYF.

The rearrangement links TRBV6-5 to TRBJ1-1, with D possibly being TRBD1 (6 bases). The CDR3 has 14 amino acids. Per the germline V gene, CDR1 is MNHEY and CDR2 is SVGAGI. V shed 8 bases and J shed 3 bases, with 16 bases lying between them. The DNA of the CDR3 is TGTGCCAGCCGATTCCGGGGGGGGCACACTGAAGCTTTCTTT. Protein sequence: CASRFRGGHTEAFF.

In its sample, this clone was seen once. V and J are TRBV5-8 and TRBJ1-2, with D unresolved. With 0 bases removed from V and 0 bases from J, the gap between germline ends came to 9 bases. The CDR3 runs 15 residues. Germline lookup yields CDR1 SGHTS and CDR2 YDEGEE. The CDR3: CASSLVAPANYGYTF. For the CDR3, the DNA is TGTGCCAGCAGCTTGGTGGCACCTGCTAACTATGGCTACACCTTC.

The chain carries TRBV19 and TRBJ2-1, with 10 bases matching TRBD2. The CDR3 has 16 residues. From germline, CDR1 is LNHDA and CDR2 SQIVND (reference sequence). V trimming: 5 bases; J trimming: 4 bases; junction bases outside the gene matches: 8. This CDR3 is CASSLILAGKYNEQFF. The CDR3 DNA reads as TGTGCCAGTAGTCTAATACTAGCGGGGAAATACAATGAGCAGTTCTTC.

The J gene is TRBJ2-7, the V gene TRBV19; the D gene is possibly TRBD1 (6 bases). The CDR3 has 12 amino acids. Germline loops: CDR1 LNHDA, CDR2 SQIVND (reference sequence). Trimming shortened V by 5 bases and J by 6 bases, and 11 bases separated the two germline ends. The CDR3 DNA reads TGTGCCAGTAGTCCAGGGGTGGGCGAGCAGTACTTC. Its translation: CASSPGVGEQYF.

The V call is TRBV6-1, the J call TRBJ1-6; TRBD1 matches at 8 bases. Trimming cost V 2 bases and J 0 bases; bases outside gene matches: 12. Germline V CDR1 and CDR2: MNHNS, SASEGT. The CDR3 contains 20 residues. Written as DNA, the CDR3 is TGTGCCAGCAGTGAAAGAGTACAGGGGGGTCCAAACTCCTATAATTCACCCCTCCACTTT. The encoded protein is CASSERVQGGPNSYNSPLHF.

The chain combines TRBV10-2 with TRBJ1-3; weak D call: TRBD1 (6 bases). CDR1 WSHSY and CDR2 SAAADI come from the germline V gene. This CDR3 has 17 residues. V was cut by 0 bases and J by 4 bases, with 16 bases left in between. CDR3 sequence reads: CASSESGGGPGGNTIYF. CDR3 sequence (DNA): TGCGCCAGCAGTGAGTCCGGGGGGGGGCCTGGAGGAAACACCATATATTTT.

This chain uses TRBV28 with TRBJ1-5, with 11 bases that match TRBD1. The CDR3 runs 14 residues. CDR1 is MDHEN and CDR2 is SYDVKM in the germline V gene. V dropped 3 bases and J dropped 7; count of bases not matched to a gene: 2. In DNA, the CDR3 is TGTGCCAGCAGTTTTGGGACAGGGGGACAGCCCCAGCATTTT. Protein sequence: CASSFGTGGQPQHF.

In its sample, this clone was seen a few times. The CDR3: CASRRTGTGDTGELFF. The CDR3 DNA is TGTGCCAGCAGGCGGACCGGGACAGGGGACACCGGGGAGCTGTTTTTT. The genes are TRBV27 and TRBJ2-2, with TRBD1 identical over 10 bases. Looked up from germline, CDR1 is MNHEY and CDR2 is SMNVEV (reference sequence). The CDR3 is 16 amino acids. J was trimmed by 3 bases and V by 6 bases; bases with no gene match: 7.

J is TRBJ2-5 and V is TRBV27; D might be TRBD1 (7 bases). V gave up 5 bases and J gave up 2 bases, with 12 bases separating them. The CDR3 covers 14 residues. From germline, CDR1 is MNHEY and CDR2 SMNVEV (reference sequence). The CDR3 DNA follows: TGTGCCAGCAGTACGACAGGGAGGCAAGAGACCCAGTACTTC. It is translated as CASSTTGRQETQYF.

The table lists this clone with a few counts. This chain joins TRBV19 and TRBJ2-7, with no clear D. This CDR3 has 13 residues. Germline V CDR1 and CDR2: LNHDA, SQIVND (reference sequence). The V gene lost 5 bases and the J gene lost 0 bases, with 8 bases spanning the gap. The CDR3 loop is CASSASSSYEQYF. The CDR3 bases are TGTGCCAGTAGTGCGTCTAGCTCCTACGAGCAGTACTTC.

The chain has TRBV15 and TRBJ1-1; D is unresolved. CDR3 length equals 14 residues. Trimming left V 1 base short and J 1 base short, with 7 bases between. Germline loops: CDR1 LNHNV, CDR2 YYDKDF (reference sequence). The CDR3 DNA sequence: TGTGCCACCAGCAGAGTTAGAACGAACACTGAAGCTTTCTTT. Residues: CATSRVRTNTEAFF.

This clone was counted once. V usage is TRBV2 and J usage is TRBJ1-2; D is ambiguous. There are 13 residues in the CDR3. Trimming removed 8 bases at V and 2 bases at J, with 12 bases between. Germline CDR1 SNHLY, CDR2 FYNNEI. This CDR3 reads CASPPAGNYGYTF. The CDR3 DNA sequence: TGTGCCAGCCCTCCGGCGGGAAACTATGGCTACACCTTC.

The CDR3 DNA reads TGTGCCAGCAGCGTAGCAACAGAAAGTTATGGCTACACCTTC. This codes for CASSVATESYGYTF. This sequence joins TRBV9 and TRBJ1-2; D is unresolved. This CDR3 has 14 residues. Germline assignment: CDR1 SGDLS and CDR2 YYNGEE. Trimming took 0 bases from V and 5 from J, leaving 11 bases between them.